These T cell receptor beta chains were read from a single sample in a study of T cell changes during pregnancy in multiple sclerosis. Libraries were prepared by immunoSEQ multiplex PCR; TCRdb keeps only in-frame clonotypes and omits some of them. The data contain around 100,000 clones, roughly 90% of them seen just once; the ten biggest clones take up approximately 1.5%. The source material was peripheral blood, sampled in the third trimester of pregnancy. These receptors were taken from a female donor with multiple sclerosis, enrolled in a pregnancy study. Both conserved end residues are part of each CDR3. A D gene is named only where the DNA matches it firmly. Some rows mark clone size as missing; the rest say once, few, many or name a class of expanded clone.

>TRBV5-4|NA|NA|TRBJ2-2
TGTGCCAGCAGCTTGGGCCGGGGCACCGGGGAGCTGTTTTTT
CASSLGRGTGELFF
>TRBV4-2|NA|NA|TRBJ1-3
TGTGCCAGCAGCCAAGATTCGCTCGGGGCTGGAAACACCATATATTTT
CASSQDSLGAGNTIYF
>TRBV6-5|NA|NA|TRBJ2-7
TGTGCCAGCAGTTCGCGTCCCCCCGGAGACCCCTACGAGCAGTACTTC
CASSSRPPGDPYEQYF
>TRBV7-8|TRBD1|NA|TRBJ2-1
TGTGCCAGCAGCCAGGGGGCCCAATCCTACAATGAGCAGTTCTTC
CASSQGAQSYNEQFF
>TRBV7-2|TRBD2|NA|TRBJ2-5
TGTGCCAGCAGCTTAGGACTAGCGGGGGGGCAAAAGACCCAGTACTTC
CASSLGLAGGQKTQYF
>TRBV10-3|NA|NA|TRBJ1-1
TGTGCCATCAGTGAGTCGGGCCGCAGGACTGAAGCTTTCTTT
CAISESGRRTEAFF
>TRBV7-9|NA|NA|TRBJ2-7
TGTGCCAGCAGCGCACCTACCGGGGTTTCCTACGAGCAGTACTTC
CASSAPTGVSYEQYF
>TRBV30|TRBD1|NA|TRBJ2-5
TGTGCCTGGAGTGTTAGTGACAGGGGGTACCAAGAGACCCAGTACTTC
CAWSVSDRGYQETQYF
>TRBV7-9|NA|NA|TRBJ1-1
TGTGCCAGCAGCTTAGACGGAGGGGCTGAAGCTTTCTTT
CASSLDGGAEAFF
>TRBV30|TRBD2|NA|TRBJ2-1
TGTGCCTGGAGTGCCCGACCTCGGACTAGCGGGAGGAACAATGAGCAGTTCTTC
CAWSARPRTSGRNNEQFF
>TRBV5-6|TRBD2|NA|TRBJ2-7
TGTGCCAGCAGCACCGTACTCCGGGACTACTCCTACGAGCAGTACTTC
CASSTVLRDYSYEQYF
>TRBV5-6|NA|NA|TRBJ2-3
TGTGCCAGCAGCTTTTTCAGGGCCTATACGCAGTATTTT
CASSFFRAYTQYF
>TRBV5-1|TRBD2|NA|TRBJ2-7
TGCGCCAGCAGCCTTAGCGGGGACTACGAGCAGTACTTC
CASSLSGDYEQYF
>TRBV5-6|TRBD1|NA|TRBJ1-2
TGTGCCAGCAGCTTGATTACGACAGGGAACAACGGCTACACCTTC
CASSLITTGNNGYTF
>TRBV11-2|TRBD1|once|TRBJ1-2
TGTGCCAGCAGCCCCGGGACAGGGGACATCAGATGGGGCTACACCTTC
CASSPGTGDIRWGYTF
>TRBV4-2|TRBD1|NA|TRBJ2-7
TGTGCCAGCAGCCGTACAGGGGGGACCTACGAGCAGTACTTC
CASSRTGGTYEQYF
>TRBV7-2|TRBD2|NA|TRBJ2-3
TGTGCCAGCAGCCCAGGCTTAGCGGGGGCCCGAATAGATACGCAGTATTTT
CASSPGLAGARIDTQYF
>TRBV5-1|TRBD2|NA|TRBJ2-1
TGCGCCAGCAGCTTGGCCCTAGCGGGAGTGGTTGAGCAGTTCTTC
CASSLALAGVVEQFF
>TRBV5-1|NA|NA|TRBJ2-2
TGCGCCAGCAGCTTGGAGCTTTTTAACACCGGGGAGCTGTTTTTT
CASSLELFNTGELFF
>TRBV29-1|NA|NA|TRBJ2-1
TGCAGCGTCACGGGCTCCTACAATGAGCAGTTCTTC
CSVTGSYNEQFF
>TRBV28|TRBD2|NA|TRBJ2-7
TGTGCCAGCAGTCGAATAAGCGGCGGGAGGGTTTACGAGCAGTACTTC
CASSRISGGRVYEQYF
>TRBV5-8|NA|NA|TRBJ1-5
TGTGCCAGCAGCCGGACATACCTGGGTCAGCCCCAGCATTTT
CASSRTYLGQPQHF
>TRBV27|TRBD1|NA|TRBJ1-2
TGTGCCAGCAGTAGATGGGACAGACTAAAGAACTATGGCTACACCTTC
CASSRWDRLKNYGYTF
>TRBV27|TRBD2|NA|TRBJ2-3
TGTGCCAGCAGTTTTCGGGGACTAGCGGGAGTATGGTCGAGGACAGATACGCAGTATTTT
CASSFRGLAGVWSRTDTQYF
>TRBV5-1|TRBD1|NA|TRBJ2-3
TGCGCCAGCAGCCGGACAGGGCAACAAGATACGCAGTATTTT
CASSRTGQQDTQYF
>TRBV5-4|TRBD2|NA|TRBJ2-7
TGTGCCAGCAGCTTTAGCGGGAGGGCGGGCGACGAGCAGTACTTC
CASSFSGRAGDEQYF
>TRBV4-1|TRBD1|NA|TRBJ1-2
TGCGCCAGCAGCCGACCGGGACAGACTAACTATGGCTACACCTTC
CASSRPGQTNYGYTF
>TRBV19|TRBD1|NA|TRBJ1-2
TGTGCCAGTAGTATCAAGGACAGGGCCGGTGATGGCTACACCTTC
CASSIKDRAGDGYTF
>TRBV28|NA|NA|TRBJ2-7
TGTGCCAGCAGTCAAACCTACGAGCAGTACTTC
CASSQTYEQYF
>TRBV15|TRBD1|NA|TRBJ1-1
TGTGCCACCAGCAGAACCATAGGGGGCCGGACTGAAGCTTTCTTT
CATSRTIGGRTEAFF
>TRBV28|NA|few|TRBJ1-2
TGTGCCAGCAGACCCATGATACAGGGATATGGCTACACCTTC
CASRPMIQGYGYTF
>TRBV6-1|NA|NA|TRBJ2-5
TGTGCCAGCAGTGGGGGCCTTCGGGAGACCCAGTACTTC
CASSGGLRETQYF
>TRBV15|TRBD1|NA|TRBJ1-2
TGTGCCACCAGCAGAGAAGGACAGGGGGCTTATGGCTACACCTTC
CATSREGQGAYGYTF
>TRBV2|TRBD1|NA|TRBJ1-1
TGTGCCAGCTGCGGGACAGGGAGTTGCACTGAAGCTTTCTTT
CASCGTGSCTEAFF
>TRBV7-3|TRBD1|NA|TRBJ2-5
TGTGCCAGCAGCTCGGGACAGGGAGACCAAGAGACCCAGTACTTC
CASSSGQGDQETQYF
>TRBV4-1|NA|NA|TRBJ2-7
TGCGCCAGCAGCCAAGATAAGGGGGAGCAGTACTTC
CASSQDKGEQYF
>TRBV7-3|NA|NA|TRBJ2-2
TGTGCCAGCAGCGTGTTTCAGGGGTCCGGGGAGCTGTTTTTT
CASSVFQGSGELFF
>TRBV19|NA|NA|TRBJ2-1
TGTGCCAGTAGTCCGCACACTAGCTACAATGAGCAGTTCTTC
CASSPHTSYNEQFF
>TRBV7-7|TRBD1|NA|TRBJ2-5
TGTGCCAGCAGCCAGGGACAGATCCAAGAGACCCAGTACTTC
CASSQGQIQETQYF
>TRBV5-4|NA|NA|TRBJ2-7
TGTGCCAGCAGCTCACCGGGACATGGATTCTACGAGCAGTACTTC
CASSSPGHGFYEQYF
>TRBV11-2|TRBD2|NA|TRBJ2-1
TGTGCCAGCAGCATTCGACTAGCGGGAGGATCCTACAATGAGCAGTTCTTC
CASSIRLAGGSYNEQFF
>TRBV10-3|NA|NA|TRBJ2-7
TGTGCCATCAGTGAGGCAGGACGTCAGGGCCCCGAGCAGTACTTC
CAISEAGRQGPEQYF
>TRBV21-1|NA|NA|TRBJ1-2
TGTGCCACCGGGGGGACAGGGGGAAATGGCTACACCTTC
CATGGTGGNGYTF
>TRBV5-4|TRBD2|NA|TRBJ2-6
TGTGCCAGCAGCCGGCGGGGGGCCGGGGCCAACGTCCTGACTTTC
CASSRRGAGANVLTF
>TRBV7-3|TRBD1|NA|TRBJ2-7
TGTGCCAGCAGGGCCGGGACAGGGCCCTACGAGCAGTACTTC
CASRAGTGPYEQYF
>TRBV27|NA|once|TRBJ1-5
TGTGCCAGCAGTTTATGGGGGGGCCGCAATCAGCCCCAGCATTTT
CASSLWGGRNQPQHF
>TRBV19|NA|NA|TRBJ1-1
TGTGCCAGTAGTGCCCGACAGATGAACACTGAAGCTTTCTTT
CASSARQMNTEAFF
>TRBV30|NA|NA|TRBJ1-2
TGTGCCTGGAAGCTTAAAGCCGTGGGCCCTAACTATGGCTACACCTTC
CAWKLKAVGPNYGYTF
>TRBV7-9|NA|NA|TRBJ1-1
TGTGCCAGCATCGTTTCTCGCCCGAGGAACACTGAAGCTTTCTTT
CASIVSRPRNTEAFF
>TRBV10-1|NA|NA|TRBJ2-5
TGCGCCAGCAGTGAGTCCAGGGGGGAACAAGAGACCCAGTACTTC
CASSESRGEQETQYF
>TRBV6-5|TRBD2|NA|TRBJ2-7
TGTGCCAGCAGTTACTCGCAGGTTAGCGGGAGGTACGAGCAGTACTTC
CASSYSQVSGRYEQYF
>TRBV6-4|NA|NA|TRBJ2-1
TGTGCCAGCAGTGAACCGGGACTCCGCAATGAGCAGTTCTTC
CASSEPGLRNEQFF
>TRBV10-3|TRBD1|NA|TRBJ2-7
TGTGCCATCAGTGAGAGGGACAGCCCTTACGAGCAGTACTTC
CAISERDSPYEQYF
>TRBV5-1|TRBD1|NA|TRBJ2-1
TGCGCCAGCAGCTCCGGGACAGGACCGCACAATGAGCAGTTCTTC
CASSSGTGPHNEQFF
>TRBV11-3|NA|once|TRBJ2-1
TGTGCCAGCAGCTTTGGAAGTCTTCGACAAGACAATGAGCAGTTCTTC
CASSFGSLRQDNEQFF